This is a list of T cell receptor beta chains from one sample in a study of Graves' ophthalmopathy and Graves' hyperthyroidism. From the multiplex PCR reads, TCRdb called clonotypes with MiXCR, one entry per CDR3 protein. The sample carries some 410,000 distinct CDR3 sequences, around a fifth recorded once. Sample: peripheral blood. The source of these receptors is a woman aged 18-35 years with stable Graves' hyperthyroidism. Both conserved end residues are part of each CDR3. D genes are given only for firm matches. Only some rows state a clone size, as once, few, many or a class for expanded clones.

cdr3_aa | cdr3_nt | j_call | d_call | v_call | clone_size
CASSQNVAGDQETQYF | TGTGCCAGTTCACAAAACGTAGCGGGGGATCAAGAGACCCAGTACTTC | TRBJ2-5 | TRBD2 | TRBV12-3/TRBV12-4 | many
CATSESGFQANQPQHF | TGTGCCACCAGTGAATCAGGGTTTCAGGCGAACCAGCCCCAGCATTTT | TRBJ1-5 | - | TRBV24-1 | -
CASSLEGQFSNQPQHF | TGTGCCAGCAGCTTAGAAGGACAGTTTAGCAATCAGCCCCAGCATTTT | TRBJ1-5 | - | TRBV7-8 | -
CASRSGTGMGMNEQYF | TGCGCCAGCAGATCCGGGACAGGGATGGGTATGAACGAGCAGTACTTC | TRBJ2-7 | TRBD1 | TRBV5-1 | many
CASSGTGQREQYF | TGTGCCAGCAGTGGGACCGGACAGCGGGAGCAGTACTTC | TRBJ2-7 | - | TRBV6-1 | -
CASSLWVAGPYEQYF | TGTGCCAGCAGCTTATGGGTAGCGGGACCTTACGAGCAGTACTTC | TRBJ2-7 | TRBD2 | TRBV7-9 | many
CASSRRLAGEETQYF | TGTGCCAGCAGCCGGAGACTAGCGGGGGAAGAGACCCAGTACTTC | TRBJ2-5 | TRBD2 | TRBV14 | -
CASSLGVGQPDQETQYF | TGTGCCAGCAGCTTAGGGGTGGGGCAGCCGGATCAAGAGACCCAGTACTTC | TRBJ2-5 | - | TRBV11-2 | many
CASSIGTGPYEQYF | TGTGCCAGTAGTATCGGGACAGGGCCCTACGAGCAGTACTTC | TRBJ2-7 | TRBD1 | TRBV19 | -
CASRGQLNQPQHF | TGTGCCAGCAGGGGACAGCTTAATCAGCCCCAGCATTTT | TRBJ1-5 | TRBD1 | TRBV6-1 | many
CASSPGSHNEQFF | TGTGCCAGCAGCCCCGGATCCCACAATGAGCAGTTCTTC | TRBJ2-1 | - | TRBV7-3 | -
CATSIQGQRYEQYF | TGTGCCACCAGCATCCAGGGACAGCGCTACGAGCAGTACTTC | TRBJ2-7 | TRBD1 | TRBV15 | many
CAWSEPGQGPQSYGYTF | TGTGCCTGGAGTGAACCGGGACAGGGGCCGCAGAGCTATGGCTACACCTTC | TRBJ1-2 | TRBD1 | TRBV30 | few
CASRQDRGGDQPQHF | TGTGCCAGCAGACAAGACAGGGGCGGGGATCAGCCCCAGCATTTT | TRBJ1-5 | TRBD1 | TRBV6-2/TRBV6-3 | many
CASSYSNYSRGPRYEQYF | TGTGCCAGCAGTTACTCAAACTATTCGAGAGGCCCTCGATACGAGCAGTACTTC | TRBJ2-7 | - | TRBV6-2/TRBV6-3 | many
CASSFQGPGNTIYF | TGTGCCAGCAGTTTCCAAGGGCCTGGAAACACCATATATTTT | TRBJ1-3 | - | TRBV28 | many
CASSSRGAYGYTF | TGTGCCAGCAGTTCCCGGGGCGCGTATGGCTACACCTTC | TRBJ1-2 | - | TRBV27 | -
CASSPTDYTEAFF | TGTGCCAGCAGCCCGACAGACTACACTGAAGCTTTCTTT | TRBJ1-1 | - | TRBV7-8 | many
CSVGTGGGDGLQYF | TGCAGCGTGGGGACCGGGGGGGGCGATGGATTGCAGTACTTC | TRBJ2-7 | TRBD2 | TRBV29-1 | -
CAWSVDREAGYTF | TGTGCCTGGAGTGTAGACAGGGAGGCCGGCTACACCTTC | TRBJ1-2 | TRBD1 | TRBV30 | -
CASRSGTLLHEQYF | TGTGCCAGCAGGTCCGGGACGCTGCTCCACGAGCAGTACTTC | TRBJ2-7 | - | TRBV6-1 | few
CASRPRLAGTRGQYF | TGTGCCAGCAGGCCCAGACTAGCGGGGACCCGGGGGCAGTACTTC | TRBJ2-7 | TRBD2 | TRBV6-1 | few
CASSPTQGVDEQYF | TGTGCCAGCTCACCAACCCAGGGGGTCGACGAGCAGTACTTC | TRBJ2-7 | TRBD1 | TRBV18 | many
CAINRANTEAFF | TGTGCCATCAACAGGGCCAACACTGAAGCTTTCTTT | TRBJ1-1 | - | TRBV28 | many
CASRAVGLDEQYF | TGTGCCAGCAGGGCGGTTGGGCTCGACGAGCAGTACTTC | TRBJ2-7 | - | TRBV27 | many
CASSQQGLGYEQYF | TGCGCCAGCAGCCAACAGGGACTCGGCTACGAGCAGTACTTC | TRBJ2-7 | - | TRBV4-1 | many
CASSLYHGGQFSYEQYF | TGTGCCAGCAGTTTATATCATGGGGGACAGTTTTCGTACGAGCAGTACTTC | TRBJ2-7 | TRBD1 | TRBV27 | -
CASSLSGDNQPQHF | TGTGCCAGCAGCTTGTCAGGGGACAATCAGCCCCAGCATTTT | TRBJ1-5 | - | TRBV28 | many
CSVRIPPGVEQYF | TGCAGCGTGCGCATTCCGCCCGGTGTCGAGCAGTACTTC | TRBJ2-7 | - | TRBV29-1 | many
CASSPDANTGELFF | TGTGCTAGCAGCCCTGACGCGAACACCGGGGAGCTGTTTTTT | TRBJ2-2 | - | TRBV7-7 | many
CATSRDSDYGYTF | TGTGCCACCAGCAGAGATTCGGACTATGGCTACACCTTC | TRBJ1-2 | - | TRBV15 | -
CASSKERGPYEQYF | TGTGCCAGCAGCAAAGAGCGGGGGCCCTACGAGCAGTACTTC | TRBJ2-7 | TRBD2 | TRBV11-2 | many
CASSDYDHRVEGETQYF | TGTGCCAGCAGTGATTACGATCACCGGGTCGAGGGAGAGACCCAGTACTTC | TRBJ2-5 | - | TRBV25-1 | many